This T cell receptor (beta chain) was sequenced for a study of vaccination effects on CD4 cells after COVID-19. Subsequent to a culture period of 10 to 11 days, CD4+ T cells were isolated. Days 3 and 7 were when half the medium was replaced with IL-2 medium. Produced via immunoSEQ multiplex PCR; TCRdb's table is partial and in-frame only. The sample gives 45,000 to 75,000 clones, around three quarters of which show up once; 2.5% to 3.5% is in the top ten. To note about this clone: Its antigen is currently unknown.

The TCR sequence derives from a human donor who received a COVID-19 vaccine. Source: CD4+ T cells from PBMCs cultured without peptide, taken before COVID-19 vaccination.

CDR3 in amino acids: CASRADRGIRTDTQYF. The CDR3, as DNA: TGCGCCAGCAGGGCTGACAGGGGGATCCGCACAGATACGCAGTATTTT. The chain recombines TRBV10-2 with TRBJ2-3; 9 bases agree with TRBD1. CDR3 length: 16 amino acids. V trimming: 6 bases; J trimming: 1 base; junction bases outside the gene matches: 8. CDR1 is WSHSY, CDR2 SAAADI, per germline.